This T cell receptor (beta chain) was retrieved from a study of blood T cell repertoires in COVID-19. Study at large: Italy, Spain and the United States were the sources of the convalescent and acute COVID-19 samples. Nucleic acid was either cDNA or gDNA, and it came from T cells, B-cell-depleted T cells, or PBMCs.

This CDR3 contains 14 residues. Trimming took 3 bases from V and 0 from J, leaving 6 bases between them. CDR1 and CDR2 (germline): SGHAT, FQNNGV. This clone was found once. In the original workflow: Amplification of reference gene primers provided the estimated nucleated cell counts. Produced via immunoSEQ multiplex PCR; TCRdb's table is partial and in-frame only. That table gives V, J and clone size, and the DNA gave D and trimming. The sample holds 90,000 to 120,000 clones; 80% to 85% are singletons and the top ten take roughly 4%. The sequencing input was peripheral blood. This clonotype was obtained from a man aged 65-85 years with acute or convalescent COVID-19. The chain couples TRBV11-2 to TRBJ1-5; no clear D. The CDR3 region is CASSFGNSNQPQHF. In DNA, the CDR3 is TGTGCCAGCAGCTTTGGCAATAGCAATCAGCCCCAGCATTTT.